This TCR beta chain was sequenced for a study of regulatory T cells in long-lasting Graves disease. This clonotype was seen repeatedly, ten times or more. Trimming took off 6 bases at V and 4 bases at J, with 15 bases between the two ends. Germline V gene sequence: CDR1 SNHLY, CDR2 FYNNEI. The CDR3 totals 14 residues. Construction of the TCR beta libraries employed iRepertoire HTBI primers in conjunction with Arm-PCR of CDR3 regions. Each CDR3 protein gets one entry after TCRdb re-called the multiplex PCR reads with MiXCR. The repertoire has about 440,000 distinct CDR3 sequences, 15% of them found once; the top ten carry roughly a sixth. Time point reported: newly diagnosed GD, antithyroid drugs for less than 3 months. PBMCs were the source of the RNA used for TCR sequencing. This same sample was also taken into another study, of T cells in Graves' hyperthyroidism and ophthalmopathy.

This TCR came from a woman in her 30s with Graves disease. V is TRBV2 and J is TRBJ1-2; D may be TRBD1 (6 bases). Here the sequenced sample was peripheral blood mononuclear cells (PBMCs), taken at new diagnosis, from a patient treated with antithyroid drugs. In DNA form, the CDR3 reads TGTGCCAGCAGCGGACGGGGGGCAGGCTATGGCTACACCTTC. Protein product: CASSGRGAGYGYTF.